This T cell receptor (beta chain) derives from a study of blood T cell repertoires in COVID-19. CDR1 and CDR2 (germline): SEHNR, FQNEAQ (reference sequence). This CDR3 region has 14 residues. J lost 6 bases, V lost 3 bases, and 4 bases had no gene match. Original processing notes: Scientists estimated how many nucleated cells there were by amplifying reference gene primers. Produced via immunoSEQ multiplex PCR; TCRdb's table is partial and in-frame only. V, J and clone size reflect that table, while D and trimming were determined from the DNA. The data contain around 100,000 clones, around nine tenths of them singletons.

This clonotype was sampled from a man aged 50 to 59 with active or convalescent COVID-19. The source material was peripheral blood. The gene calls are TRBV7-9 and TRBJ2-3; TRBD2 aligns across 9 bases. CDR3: CASSFSGGVDTQYF. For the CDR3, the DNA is TGTGCCAGCAGCTTTAGCGGGGGAGTCGATACGCAGTATTTT.